The 5 T cell receptor beta chains given below trace back to one sample, sequenced in a study of cytomegalovirus exposure and HLA in healthy donors. 60 Vbeta and 13 Jbeta primers were used in PCR. The assay was immunoSEQ multiplex PCR, and TCRdb's table has in-frame clones only and misses some. The sample consists of about 160,000 clones, 84% of them appearing once. The sequenced sample consisted of PBMCs. These receptors were taken from a man in his thirties or forties in good health and CMV-seronegative.

The V gene is TRBV5-8, the J gene TRBJ2-1, with unresolved D. The CDR3 length is 11 residues. Germline loops: CDR1 SGHTS, CDR2 YDEGEE. V lost 2 bases and J 8 bases, leaving 5 bases between the germline ends. The CDR3 nucleotides read TGTGCCAGCAGCTTATCAGATGAGCAGTTCTTC. Its protein is CASSLSDEQFF.

CDR3 sequence: CASSSTGWRETQYF. CDR3 DNA: TGTGCCAGCAGCTCGACAGGGTGGAGGGAGACCCAGTACTTC. The J gene is TRBJ2-5, the V gene TRBV7-9, with TRBD1 identical over 7 bases. The CDR3 extends over 14 amino acids. Germline CDR1 is SEHNR and CDR2 is FQNEAQ (reference sequence). Trimming cost V 4 bases and J 5 bases; bases outside gene matches: 7.

The chain joins TRBV7-9 to TRBJ1-5; D might be TRBD1 (5 bases). CDR1 and CDR2 from the germline V gene are SEHNR and FQNEAQ (reference sequence). CDR3 length: 13 amino acids. Trimming removed 0 bases at V and 10 bases at J, with 10 bases between. The CDR3 protein is CASSLAPGGPQHF. The DNA of the CDR3 is TGTGCCAGCAGCTTAGCCCCGGGGGGTCCCCAGCATTTT.

This clone was observed a handful of times. The chain is built from TRBV19 and TRBJ2-3; 7 bases align to TRBD2. This CDR3 region has 14 residues. Germline V gene lookup returns CDR1 LNHDA and CDR2 SQIVND (reference sequence). The J segment lost 8 bases and the V segment lost 5 bases, leaving 10 bases of the junction unmatched. Written as DNA, the CDR3 is TGTGCCAGTAGTGCACTTTCGACGGGAGGTACGCAGTATTTT. It is translated as CASSALSTGGTQYF.

CDR3 in amino acids: CARTDRDRGKSGYTF. The DNA for the CDR3 is TGTGCCAGGACAGATCGGGACAGGGGGAAAAGTGGCTACACCTTC. The chain links TRBV19 to TRBJ1-2, with TRBD1 identical over 11 bases. Germline V lookup: CDR1 LNHDA, CDR2 SQIVND (reference sequence). This CDR3 has 15 residues. Trimming took 9 bases from V and 7 from J; bases not matched to a gene: 13.